The clone carrying this T cell receptor (beta chain) showed up just a few times. The antigen remains undetermined. Specimens obtained from alopecia areata patients comprised lesional scalp punch biopsies and peripheral blood. RNA was extracted and reverse transcribed into cDNA as the sequencing template. Assay: immunoSEQ multiplex PCR; the TCRdb copy retains only in-frame clones and omits some. The sample yields roughly 170,000 clones, approximately 59% seen once. The data stem from a study of CD8+ T cells in alopecia areata. Study results and limitations: With patients, TCR sharing proved less clear than in mice, a difference possibly related to HLA.

The CDR3 sequence is 13 residues long. With 4 bases removed from V and 0 bases from J, the gap between germline ends came to 9 bases. Germline-derived CDR1 and CDR2 are SQVTM and ANQGSEA. The starting material was CD4+ T cells sorted from blood, obtained at week 0. The clonotype comes from a human donor with alopecia areata. The V and J genes are TRBV29-1 and TRBJ1-1; TRBD1 is a possible D gene (6 bases). As DNA, the CDR3 is TGCAGCGTTGGGGGGGCGGTGAACACTGAAGCTTTCTTT. Translating gives CSVGGAVNTEAFF.